This T cell receptor beta chain is drawn from a study of shared clonotypes between healthy human individuals. On the study more broadly: The study drew on a couple of women and three men aged 18 to 49 as donors. Study-level findings and limits: The four-donor shared clonotypes exceeded non-shared clonotypes in generation probability, with non-shared ones scoring lower.

Produced via immunoSEQ multiplex PCR; TCRdb's table is partial and in-frame only. The table includes roughly 2.1 million clones, approximately 94% detected once. Points on this clone: Its antigen is still unknown.

Selected positively for CCR7 and CD45RO-negative, naive CD8 cells excluded terminally differentiated effector memory CD45RA+ cells. The sequencing sample was made of naive CD8+ T cells from PBMCs. The TCR comes from a man aged 18 to 29 in good health. Some clones in this sample may be carry-over from other donors' samples.

In DNA form, the CDR3 reads TGTGCCAGCAGCTTCCCGCAGAGGGGTGGTGATGAGCAGTTCTTC. Its protein product is CASSFPQRGGDEQFF. V and J are TRBV7-9 and TRBJ2-1; possibly TRBD1 or TRBD2 for D (5 bases each). The CDR3 consists of 15 residues. Germline V gene lookup returns CDR1 SEHNR and CDR2 FQNEAQ (reference sequence). Trimming removed 3 bases from V and 8 bases from J, with 17 bases in between.